Shown below are 16 T cell receptor beta chains from a single sample sequenced in a study of blood T cell repertoires in COVID-19. Sequencing was performed with immunoSEQ multiplex PCR; in TCRdb, only in-frame clones are kept and a portion is missing. The sample shows under 150,000 clones, 75% to 90% of them seen only once. Sequencing was carried out using peripheral blood. These receptors all stem from a woman aged 50 to 60 with acute or convalescent COVID-19.

The rearrangement links TRBV30 to TRBJ2-7, with 8 bases aligning to TRBD1. The CDR3 length is 13 residues. The J segment lost 4 bases and the V segment lost 7 bases, leaving 9 bases of the junction unmatched. Germline CDR1 is GTSNPN and CDR2 is SVGIG (reference sequence). The CDR3, as DNA: TGTGCCTCCCAGGGGGCTTCCCGTTACGAGCAGTACTTC. It encodes CASQGASRYEQYF.

This clone was observed a few times. This rearrangement joins TRBV2 to TRBJ1-2, with TRBD1 as a possible D gene (5 bases). Germline lookup yields CDR1 SNHLY and CDR2 FYNNEI. V was pared by 8 bases and J by 5 bases, with 21 bases between. The CDR3 consists of 15 residues. The CDR3 protein is CASSYKGGDGYGYTF. The DNA for the CDR3 is TGTGCCAGCTCTTACAAAGGAGGGGATGGATATGGCTACACCTTC. Variable domain in full (rest from reference TRBV2 and TRBJ1-2): EPEVTQTPSHQVTQMGQEVILRCVPISNHLYFYWYRQILGQKVEFLVSFYNNEISEKSEIFDDQFSVERPDGSNFTLKIRSTKLEDSAMYFCASSYKGGDGYGYTFGSGTRLTVV.

As concerns this clone: The junction does not match germline at one end; this may be a read error. The chain recombines TRBV7-8 with TRBJ1-2; 7 nucleotides align to TRBD1. This CDR3 has 14 residues. Germline-derived CDR1 and CDR2 are SGHVS and FQNEAQ. In DNA form, the CDR3 reads TGTGCCAGCAGCTCCCGACAAGGATTAGGGGGCTTGTCCTTC. It is translated as CASSSRQGLGGLSF.

The chain recombines TRBV10-2 with TRBJ2-5; 8 bases are a match to TRBD1. With 2 bases clipped from V and 4 bases from J, the junction kept 6 bases outside the gene matches. This CDR3 is built from 15 residues. Looked up from germline, CDR1 is WSHSY and CDR2 is SAAADI. CDR3 amino acids: CASSERGQVVETQYF. The CDR3 nucleotides are TGCGCCAGCAGTGAGCGGGGACAGGTTGTAGAGACCCAGTACTTC.

This clone was found a few times. CDR3: CATSAGGEQPQHF. CDR3 bases: TGTGCCACCAGCGCGGGGGGCGAACAGCCCCAGCATTTT. This chain joins TRBV24-1 and TRBJ1-5; D may be TRBD1 (6 bases). The CDR3 spans 13 residues. The germline V gene encodes CDR1 KGHDR and CDR2 SFDVKD. Trimming pared 7 bases from V and 7 bases from J, leaving 13 bases between.

The rearrangement uses TRBV2 and TRBJ2-1; D remains ambiguous. Looked up from germline, CDR1 is SNHLY and CDR2 is FYNNEI. This CDR3 comprises 12 residues. V was clipped by 5 bases and J by 10 bases, with 12 bases between them. CDR3 loop: CASSSLPKEQFF. The CDR3 DNA sequence: TGTGCCAGCAGTTCCCTCCCTAAGGAGCAGTTCTTC.

The chain has TRBV4-1 and TRBJ2-3; no clear D gene. Germline V gene sequence: CDR1 MGHRA, CDR2 YSYEKL. V gave up 1 base and J gave up 2 bases, with 10 bases separating them. The CDR3 contains 15 residues. The DNA of the CDR3 is TGCGCCAGCAGCCAAGGTGGAGCCTACACAGATACGCAGTATTTT. Its translation: CASSQGGAYTDTQYF.

V and J are TRBV20-1 and TRBJ2-5; 8 positions agree with TRBD2. Germline CDR1 DFQATT, CDR2 SNEGSKA (reference sequence). Unmatched junction bases numbered 2, after V lost 3 bases and J lost 2 bases. This CDR3 comprises 13 residues. The CDR3 DNA is TGCAGTGCTAGTTTAGCGGGACAAGAGACCCAGTACTTC. It is translated as CSASLAGQETQYF.

The rearrangement links TRBV4-1 to TRBJ2-3; 10 nucleotides line up with TRBD2. CDR1 is MGHRA, CDR2 YSYEKL, per germline. CDR3 size: 16 residues. V was pared by 4 bases and J by 5 bases, with 9 bases of the junction left unmatched. The CDR3 is CASSPEASGSGDTQYF. The CDR3 DNA reads TGCGCCAGCAGCCCGGAGGCTAGCGGGAGTGGAGATACGCAGTATTTT.

The chain joins TRBV5-6 to TRBJ1-1; 8 bases agree with TRBD1. CDR1 is SGHDT, CDR2 YYEEEE, per germline. The CDR3 sequence is 14 residues long. V shed 4 bases, J shed 3 bases, and the junction held 5 bases outside the gene matches. The CDR3 reads CASSPQGADTEAFF. Here the CDR3 DNA reads TGTGCCAGCAGCCCCCAGGGGGCGGACACTGAAGCTTTCTTT.

This rearrangement joins TRBV19 to TRBJ2-3; D might be TRBD2 (5 bases). Germline values: CDR1 LNHDA, CDR2 SQIVND (reference sequence). V shed 5 bases and J shed 1 base, with 10 bases lying between them. The CDR3 covers 14 residues. The CDR3 region has the DNA TGTGCCAGTAGTTTCCGGACTGGCACAGATACGCAGTATTTT. It translates to CASSFRTGTDTQYF.

The chain recombines TRBV29-1 with TRBJ1-2; 7 bases fit TRBD1. The CDR3 extends over 13 amino acids. Per germline, CDR1 SQVTM and CDR2 ANQGSEA. V lost 5 bases to trimming and J lost 6 bases; unmatched junction nucleotides: 9. The CDR3: CSVNIQGTDGYTF. CDR3 DNA sequence: TGCAGCGTTAATATACAGGGGACGGATGGCTACACCTTC. Looking up the rest from reference TRBV29-1 and TRBJ1-2 gives the full variable domain: SAVISQKPSRDICQRGTSLTIQCQVDSQVTMMFWYRQQPGQSLTLIATANQGSEATYESGFVIDKFPISRPNLTFSTLTVSNMSPEDSSIYLCSVNIQGTDGYTFGSGTRLTVV.

The chain links TRBV19 to TRBJ1-5; D remains ambiguous. CDR1 is LNHDA, CDR2 SQIVND, per germline (reference sequence). Trimming cost V 1 base and J 0 bases, with 10 bases left between them. The CDR3 totals 16 residues. CDR3 in DNA: TGTGCCAGTAGTATAGCGCGAGCGACTAGCAATCAGCCCCAGCATTTT. Protein product: CASSIARATSNQPQHF.

The chain couples TRBV10-2 to TRBJ1-1; the match to TRBD1 covers 9 bases. Germline V CDR1 and CDR2: WSHSY, SAAADI. This CDR3 is built from 15 residues. The trim removed 6 bases at V and 5 bases at J, leaving 10 bases unmatched. The CDR3 DNA reads as TGCGCCAGCAGGTATAACAGGGGGCCGTGGACTGAAGCTTTCTTT. The encoded protein is CASRYNRGPWTEAFF.

There are a few counts of this clone. This chain uses TRBV2 with TRBJ1-2; possible D gene TRBD1, 6 bases. Trimming cost V 8 bases and J 6 bases, with 34 bases left between them. The germline gives CDR1 SNHLY, CDR2 FYNNEI. This CDR3 spans 19 amino acids. This chain's CDR3 is CASAYPGHQPERALNGYTF. In DNA form, the CDR3 reads TGTGCCAGCGCTTACCCGGGACACCAACCCGAAAGGGCTTTAAATGGCTACACCTTC.

The gene calls are TRBV5-1 and TRBJ1-2, with D tentatively TRBD1 (6 bases). The V end lost 1 base, the J end lost 6 bases, and 13 bases lay between the germline ends. The CDR3 covers 14 residues. From germline, CDR1 is SGHRS and CDR2 YFSETQ. The CDR3, as DNA: TGCGCCAGCAGCTTGAATCGGGGGGCGGATGGCTACACCTTC. Residues: CASSLNRGADGYTF.